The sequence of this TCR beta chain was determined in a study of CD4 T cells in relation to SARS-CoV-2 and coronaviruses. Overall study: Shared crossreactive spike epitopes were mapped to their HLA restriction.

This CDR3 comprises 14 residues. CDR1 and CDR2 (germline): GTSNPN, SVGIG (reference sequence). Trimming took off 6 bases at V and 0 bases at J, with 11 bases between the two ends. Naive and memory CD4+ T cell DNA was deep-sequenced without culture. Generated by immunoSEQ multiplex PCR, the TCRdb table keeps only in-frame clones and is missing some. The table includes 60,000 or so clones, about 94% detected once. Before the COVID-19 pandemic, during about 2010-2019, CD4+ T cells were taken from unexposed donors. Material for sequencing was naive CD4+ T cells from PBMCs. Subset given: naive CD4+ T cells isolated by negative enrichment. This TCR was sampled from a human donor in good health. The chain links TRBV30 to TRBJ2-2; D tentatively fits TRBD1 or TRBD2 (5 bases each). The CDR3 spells CACPGTANTGELFF. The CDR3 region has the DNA TGTGCCTGCCCCGGGACGGCGAACACCGGGGAGCTGTTTTTT.